A selection of T cell receptor beta chains follows, all from one sample in a study of blood T cell repertoires in COVID-19. TCRdb keeps only in-frame clones here, not all; method: immunoSEQ multiplex PCR. This table holds 140,000 to 150,000 clones, around 84% found once. Sequenced material: peripheral blood. These receptors were collected from a man in his 60s with active or convalescent COVID-19. Both conserved end residues are part of each CDR3. A D gene is named only where the DNA matches it firmly.

>TRBJ1-1|NA|TRBV28
TGTGCCAGCAGTTTGTACCAGGGCCCTGAAGCTTTCTTT
CASSLYQGPEAFF
>TRBJ1-5|NA|TRBV7-2
TGTGCCAGCAGCTTTGGGTGGGAGGGGGGTCAGCCCCAGCATTTT
CASSFGWEGGQPQHF
>TRBJ1-1|NA|TRBV18
TGTGCCAGCCACGCTCAGAGGCAGGGTGTCCCTGAAGCTTTCTTT
CASHAQRQGVPEAFF
>TRBJ2-1|TRBD1|TRBV2
TGTGCCAGCAGGCAAGACAGGGGTGCCTACAATGAGCAGTTCTTC
CASRQDRGAYNEQFF
>TRBJ2-1|TRBD2|TRBV29-1
TGCAGCGTAAGGACTAGCGGGATGAATGAGCAGTTCTTC
CSVRTSGMNEQFF
>TRBJ1-6|NA|TRBV24-1
TGTGCCACCCCAGGTTTTGAGGAGGCGTTCAATAATTCACCCCTCCACTTT
CATPGFEEAFNNSPLHF
>TRBJ1-5|NA|TRBV28
TGTGCCAGCAGTTTATCGGGGATAGGTAGCAATCAGCCCCAGCATTTT
CASSLSGIGSNQPQHF
>TRBJ2-5|TRBD2|TRBV11-3
TGTGCCAGTTCGGGAGGGCCCGAAGAGACCCAGTACTTC
CASSGGPEETQYF
>TRBJ2-2|TRBD2|TRBV20-1
TGCAGTGCTAGTTCCGCGGGAGCTCACTTCACCGGGGAGCTGTTTTTT
CSASSAGAHFTGELFF
>TRBJ1-1|NA|TRBV13
TGTGCCAGCAGCCGGATCAGGGTCAACACTGAAGCTTTCTTT
CASSRIRVNTEAFF
>TRBJ2-2|NA|TRBV27
TGTGCCAGCAGTTTATCGAGGGGGAGCGGGGAGCTGTTTTTT
CASSLSRGSGELFF
>TRBJ2-1|NA|TRBV3-1/TRBV3-2
TGTGCCAGCAGCACCCGAGCCACTAGAGGCGATGAGCAGTTCTTC
CASSTRATRGDEQFF